This TCR beta chain came from a study of vaccination and CD4 T cells after COVID-19. This CDR3 has 13 amino acids. V lost 10 bases and J 3 bases, leaving 13 bases between the germline ends. From germline, CDR1 is LNHDA and CDR2 SQIVND (reference sequence). Scientists ran DNA taken from cultured CD4+ T cells through the Oncomine TCR Beta short-read assay for sequencing. Each CDR3 protein gets one entry after TCRdb re-called the PCR reads with MiXCR. The data contain over 10,000 distinct CDR3 sequences, around 45% of them singletons. Treatment reported: approximately nine-day PBMC culture with coronavirus spike peptide pools or control peptides (ViraFEST assay). A remark on this clonotype: Its antigen remains unknown.

The receptor was isolated from a human donor who had recovered from COVID-19. The sample was CD4+ T cells from blood, cultured in vitro, taken after SARS-CoV-2 vaccination. V and J are TRBV19 and TRBJ1-5; possibly TRBD1 for D (5 bases). CDR3 loop: CATRGGINQPQHF. The CDR3 nucleotides read TGTGCCACTCGGGGGGGGATCAATCAGCCCCAGCATTTT.